A single sample is the source of the 20 T cell receptor beta chains below, sequenced in a study of radiation and T cells in renal cell carcinoma. This table comes from immunoSEQ multiplex PCR, and its TCRdb copy is limited to in-frame clones, with some not included. The profile covers 95,000 to 150,000 clones, with approximately 85% appearing a single time and about 5.3% taken by the ten largest. The time point was: blood 2 weeks post-SBRT. Treatment described: 15 Gy SBRT to primary tumor, nephrectomy 4 weeks later. Material: blood, obtained from a patient whose treatment included radiotherapy and nephrectomy. The receptors were gathered from a man in his fifties with renal cell carcinoma.

This rearrangement joins TRBV25-1 to TRBJ2-5; 7 bases line up with TRBD2. V lost 5 bases, J lost 9 bases, and 9 bases stayed unmatched. This CDR3 is built from 13 residues. CDR1 and CDR2 from the germline V gene are MGHDK and SYGVNS. CDR3 sequence (DNA): TGTGCCAGCAGTAACACCCCCCTAGCGGCCCAGTACTTC. Its protein is CASSNTPLAAQYF. Full variable domain (missing parts from reference TRBV25-1 and TRBJ2-5): EADIYQTPRYLVIGTGKKITLECSQTMGHDKMYWYQQDPGMELHLIHYSYGVNSTEKGDLSSESTVSRIRTEHFPLTLESARPSHTSQYLCASSNTPLAAQYFGPGTRLLVL.

This clone was counted a few times. V is TRBV18 and J is TRBJ2-1, with TRBD2 as a possible D gene (6 bases). This CDR3 has 15 amino acids. CDR1 is KGHSH, CDR2 LQKENI, per germline. The V gene lost 2 bases and the J gene lost 4 bases, with 12 bases spanning the gap. The CDR3 loop reads CASSPAGSAYNEQFF. DNA for the CDR3: TGTGCCAGCTCACCAGCCGGGAGTGCGTACAATGAGCAGTTCTTC.

The chain has TRBV6-6 and TRBJ1-1, with TRBD1 identical over 7 bases. This CDR3 has 13 amino acids. V lost 3 bases to trimming and J lost 6 bases; unmatched junction nucleotides: 4. Per the germline V gene, CDR1 is MNHNY and CDR2 is SVGAGI (reference sequence). The CDR3 loop reads CASSYDRDAEAFF. The CDR3 DNA is TGTGCCAGCAGTTATGACAGGGACGCTGAAGCTTTCTTT.

The chain carries TRBV11-1 and TRBJ1-1; D ambiguous. This CDR3 is 14 amino acids long. The V and J ends lost 3 bases and 6 bases respectively, with 14 bases between them. The germline CDR1 and CDR2 sequences are SGHAT and FQDESV (reference sequence). The chain's CDR3 is CASSLSKIVAEAFF. The CDR3 DNA follows: TGTGCCAGCAGCTTGTCAAAGATCGTAGCTGAAGCTTTCTTT.

The genes are TRBV5-1 and TRBJ2-5; D unresolved. The germline V gene has CDR1 SGHRS and CDR2 YFSETQ. Between the trimmed V and J ends, which lost 1 base and 5 bases, there was a span of 15 bases. This CDR3 comprises 15 residues. CDR3 region: CASSLTRPTEETQYF. The CDR3 coding sequence is TGCGCCAGCAGCTTGACGCGGCCCACGGAGGAGACCCAGTACTTC.

V is TRBV2 and J is TRBJ1-5; D not resolved. Germline loops: CDR1 SNHLY, CDR2 FYNNEI. The CDR3 is made up of 13 amino acids. V was trimmed by 2 bases and J by 5 bases, leaving 7 bases between them. The CDR3 nucleotides are TGTGCCAGCAGTGAATCCGAGTATCAGCCCCAGCATTTT. Amino acid sequence: CASSESEYQPQHF. Drawing the rest from reference TRBV2 and TRBJ1-5, the complete variable domain is EPEVTQTPSHQVTQMGQEVILRCVPISNHLYFYWYRQILGQKVEFLVSFYNNEISEKSEIFDDQFSVERPDGSNFTLKIRSTKLEDSAMYFCASSESEYQPQHFGDGTRLSIL.

The gene calls are TRBV4-2 and TRBJ2-1; 12 positions agree with TRBD2. The V and J ends lost 0 bases and 0 bases, in that order; junction bases with no gene match: 9. Germline CDR1 LGHNA, CDR2 YNFKEQ. This CDR3 has 20 amino acids. This chain's CDR3 is CASSQDWTSGTDISYNEQFF. In DNA form, the CDR3 reads TGTGCCAGCAGCCAAGATTGGACTAGCGGGACGGATATCTCCTACAATGAGCAGTTCTTC.

The count of this clone is one. The rearrangement joins TRBV5-1 to TRBJ2-5, with 7 nucleotides matching TRBD2. The CDR3 length is 16 residues. Unmatched junction bases numbered 11, after V lost 4 bases and J lost 2 bases. CDR1 is SGHRS and CDR2 is YFSETQ in the germline V gene. CDR3 sequence: CASSPGGSGTQETQYF. The CDR3, as DNA: TGCGCCAGCAGCCCCGGCGGCAGCGGGACGCAAGAGACCCAGTACTTC.

This chain uses TRBV11-2 with TRBJ2-1; TRBD1 matches at 10 bases. Germline-derived CDR1 and CDR2 are SGHAT and FQNNGV. The CDR3 covers 16 residues. V was clipped by 5 bases and J by 4 bases; unmatched bases: 8. DNA for the CDR3: TGTGCCAGCAGCCCTCTAAAGGGACAGGGGTACAATGAGCAGTTCTTC. Translated: CASSPLKGQGYNEQFF.

This chain joins TRBV5-1 and TRBJ2-3; D is possibly TRBD1 or TRBD2 (5 bases each). Per the germline V gene, CDR1 is SGHRS and CDR2 is YFSETQ. This CDR3 comprises 13 residues. The V end was cut by 4 bases, the J end by 5 bases, with 11 bases between. Here the CDR3 reads CASSGQGVDTQYF. Here the CDR3 DNA reads TGCGCCAGCAGCGGGCAGGGAGTAGATACGCAGTATTTT.

The rearrangement joins TRBV6-1 to TRBJ2-2; 10 bases agree with TRBD2. V shed 2 bases, J shed 4 bases, and the junction held 1 base outside the gene matches. Germline V gene data show CDR1 as MNHNS and CDR2 as SASEGT. The CDR3 sequence is 15 residues long. CDR3 sequence reads: CASSERLAGTGELFF. The CDR3 nucleotides read TGTGCCAGCAGTGAACGACTAGCGGGCACCGGGGAGCTGTTTTTT.

This chain uses TRBV5-1 with TRBJ2-5; TRBD2 is a possible D gene (6 bases). CDR3 size: 15 residues. Per germline, CDR1 SGHRS and CDR2 YFSETQ. V was shortened by 3 bases and J by 5 bases, with 17 bases between the two germline ends. The CDR3 protein is CASSYWGDDRETQYF. The DNA for the CDR3 is TGCGCCAGCAGCTATTGGGGGGACGACCGGGAGACCCAGTACTTC.

The CDR3 here is CASSRGLAGQETQYF. The CDR3 DNA reads as TGTGCCAGCAGCCGGGGACTAGCGGGACAAGAGACCCAGTACTTC. The rearrangement uses TRBV7-6 and TRBJ2-5; 13 bases fit TRBD2. Germline values: CDR1 SGHVS, CDR2 FNYEAQ. The V segment lost 5 bases and the J segment 2 bases; nucleotides outside the gene matches: 2. This CDR3 region has 15 residues.

This clone was seen a few times. This rearrangement joins TRBV5-1 to TRBJ1-2, with 9 bases identical to TRBD1. This CDR3 comprises 17 residues. CDR1 and CDR2 (germline): SGHRS, YFSETQ. V trimming: 0 bases; J trimming: 6 bases; junction bases outside the gene matches: 12. CDR3 loop: CASSLAKIGQGRHGYTF. The CDR3, as DNA: TGCGCCAGCAGCTTGGCGAAAATAGGACAGGGGCGACATGGCTACACCTTC.

The chain has TRBV5-8 and TRBJ2-5, with D possibly being TRBD2 (5 bases). The CDR3 has 12 amino acids. The germline V and J ends were trimmed by 4 bases and 6 bases, with 10 bases remaining between them. From germline, CDR1 is SGHTS and CDR2 YDEGEE. CDR3 in amino acids: CASSRDPQTQYF. The CDR3 bases are TGTGCCAGCAGCCGGGATCCCCAGACCCAGTACTTC. Drawing the rest from reference TRBV5-8 and TRBJ2-5, the complete variable domain is EAGVTQSPTHLIKTRGQQATLRCSPISGHTSVYWYQQALGLGLQFLLWYDEGEERNRGNFPPRFSGRQFPNYSSELNVNALELEDSALYLCASSRDPQTQYFGPGTRLLVL.

This chain connects TRBV18 to TRBJ1-2, with a tentative D call TRBD1 (5 bases). V gave up 2 bases and J gave up 6 bases, with 13 bases separating them. The CDR3 has 14 residues. The germline V gene encodes CDR1 KGHSH and CDR2 LQKENI. CDR3 protein: CASSPAGSVDGYTF. CDR3 in DNA: TGTGCCAGCTCACCAGCAGGGTCCGTCGATGGCTACACCTTC.

This clone was detected once. The chain carries TRBV27 and TRBJ1-3; D is ambiguous. The CDR3 loop spans 14 amino acids. The germline CDR1 and CDR2 sequences are MNHEY and SMNVEV (reference sequence). V was clipped by 5 bases and J by 0 bases, with 8 bases between them. The CDR3 coding sequence is TGTGCCAGCAGTCCAAACCTCTCTGGAAACACCATATATTTT. The encoded protein is CASSPNLSGNTIYF.

This chain links TRBV4-3 with TRBJ1-2, with D maybe TRBD1 (5 bases). Germline V CDR1 and CDR2: LGHNA, YSLEER. The CDR3 totals 15 residues. Trimming pared 1 base from V and 3 bases from J, leaving 12 bases between. The CDR3 sequence: CASSQVLGGHYGYTF. DNA of the CDR3: TGCGCCAGCAGCCAAGTTTTGGGGGGACACTATGGCTACACCTTC.

The J gene is TRBJ1-1, the V gene TRBV5-1; D may be TRBD1 (6 bases). The V end lost 2 bases, the J end lost 5 bases, and 13 bases lay between the germline ends. Germline assignment: CDR1 SGHRS and CDR2 YFSETQ. The CDR3 sequence is 14 residues long. CDR3 loop: CASSFTGRGTEAFF. The CDR3 bases are TGCGCCAGCAGCTTCACAGGGCGAGGGACTGAAGCTTTCTTT.

This clone was recorded a few times. The chain combines TRBV11-2 with TRBJ2-1; 8 nucleotides match TRBD1. V was pared by 5 bases and J by 4 bases, with 4 bases of the junction left unmatched. Looked up from germline, CDR1 is SGHAT and CDR2 is FQNNGV. The CDR3 length is 14 residues. The CDR3 DNA sequence: TGTGCCAGCAGCCCAAACAGGGGGTACAATGAGCAGTTCTTC. Residues: CASSPNRGYNEQFF.